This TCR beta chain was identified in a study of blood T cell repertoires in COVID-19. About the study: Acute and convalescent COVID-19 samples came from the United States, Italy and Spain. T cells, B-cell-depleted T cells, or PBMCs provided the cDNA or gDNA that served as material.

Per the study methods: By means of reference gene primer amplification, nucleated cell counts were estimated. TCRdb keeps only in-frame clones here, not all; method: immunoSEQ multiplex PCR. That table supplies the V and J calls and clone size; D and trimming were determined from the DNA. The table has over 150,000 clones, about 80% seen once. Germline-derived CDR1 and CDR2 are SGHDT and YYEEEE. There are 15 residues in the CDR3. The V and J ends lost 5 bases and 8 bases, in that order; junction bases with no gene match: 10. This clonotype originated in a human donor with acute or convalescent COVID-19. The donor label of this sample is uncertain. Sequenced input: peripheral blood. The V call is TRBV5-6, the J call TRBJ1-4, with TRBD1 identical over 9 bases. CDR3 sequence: CASRRTGQGNEKLFF. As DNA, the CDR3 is TGTGCCAGCAGGAGAACGGGACAGGGTAACGAAAAACTGTTTTTT.